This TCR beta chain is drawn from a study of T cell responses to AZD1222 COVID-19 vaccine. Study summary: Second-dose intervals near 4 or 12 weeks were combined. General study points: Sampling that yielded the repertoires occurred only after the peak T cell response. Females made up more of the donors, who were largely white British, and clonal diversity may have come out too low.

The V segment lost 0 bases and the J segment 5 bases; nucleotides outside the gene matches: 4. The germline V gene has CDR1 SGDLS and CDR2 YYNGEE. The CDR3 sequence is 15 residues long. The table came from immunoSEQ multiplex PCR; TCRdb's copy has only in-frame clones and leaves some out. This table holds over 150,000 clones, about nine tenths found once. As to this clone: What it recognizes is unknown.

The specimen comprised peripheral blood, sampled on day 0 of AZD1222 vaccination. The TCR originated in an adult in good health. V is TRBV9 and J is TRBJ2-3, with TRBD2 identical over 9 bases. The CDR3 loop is CASSVEAGGLDTQYF. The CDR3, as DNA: TGTGCCAGCAGCGTAGAGGCGGGGGGGCTAGATACGCAGTATTTT.